Shown below are 6 T cell receptor beta chains from a single sample sequenced in a study of identical twins. TCRdb used MiXCR to reprocess the 5' RACE reads, holding one entry per CDR3 protein. The sample consists of 700,000 to 950,000 distinct CDR3 sequences, 12% of them appearing once. The sample was also reused in another study, on yellow fever vaccine responses in identical twins.

The sample was PBMCs. These receptors originate from a woman under 30 in good health.

The V gene is TRBV12-3 or TRBV12-4, the J gene TRBJ2-7, with TRBD2 matching over 12 bases. V dropped 4 bases and J dropped 4; count of bases not matched to a gene: 8. The CDR3 consists of 16 residues. CDR3 in amino acids: CASSSRTSGTLYEQYF. The CDR3 bases are TGTGCCAGCAGTTCTCGGACTAGCGGGACCCTATACGAGCAGTACTTC.

The chain recombines TRBV24-1 with TRBJ2-5; D is tentatively TRBD1 or TRBD2 (5 bases each). This CDR3 contains 18 residues. Looked up from germline, CDR1 is KGHDR and CDR2 is SFDVKD. Trimming removed 4 bases at V and 1 base at J, with 21 bases between. This CDR3 reads CATSDPSPRDGSQETQYF. The CDR3 nucleotides are TGTGCCACCAGTGACCCGAGCCCCCGGGACGGCAGCCAAGAGACCCAGTACTTC.

J is TRBJ2-1 and V is TRBV3-1; tentative D call: TRBD2 (7 bases). Germline CDR1 LGHDT, CDR2 YNNKEL (reference sequence). The CDR3 totals 14 residues. With 4 bases removed from V and 8 bases from J, the gap between germline ends came to 15 bases. The CDR3 DNA sequence: TGTGCCAGCAGCCCTCGGGGGGCCTTACATGAGCAGTTCTTC. Translation gives CASSPRGALHEQFF.

This clonotype was detected a few times. The chain combines TRBV20-1 with TRBJ2-5; the D gene is possibly TRBD2 (6 bases). Trimming removed 1 base from V and 5 bases from J, with 17 bases in between. Per germline, CDR1 DFQATT and CDR2 SNEGSKA (reference sequence). This CDR3 region has 15 residues. CDR3 nucleotide sequence: TGCAGTGCTAGAGTCAGCCAGACGGAGGGTGAGACCCAGTACTTC. Its translation is CSARVSQTEGETQYF.

CDR3 DNA: TGTGCTAGTGGTTTGGGACAGGTCTACGAGCAGTACTTC. Its translation is CASGLGQVYEQYF. The gene calls are TRBV12-5 and TRBJ2-7; a possible D gene is TRBD1 (6 bases). Deletions cut 1 base from V and 3 bases from J, with 7 bases between. The length of the CDR3 is 13 residues. Germline-derived CDR1 and CDR2 are LGHNT and FRNRAP.

The gene calls are TRBV5-6 and TRBJ2-1; 11 bases agree with TRBD2. Trimming removed 4 bases from V and 4 bases from J; junction bases left unmatched: 4. CDR1 is SGHDT and CDR2 is YYEEEE in the germline V gene. This CDR3 region has 15 residues. CDR3 loop: CASSALAGDYNEQFF. The CDR3, as DNA: TGTGCCAGCAGCGCACTAGCGGGGGATTACAATGAGCAGTTCTTC.